One T cell receptor (beta chain) is described in this entry. Its antigen is still unknown. No base qualities exist here, and no much larger clone lies one base off it. The High Capacity cDNA Reverse Transcription Kit was used to reverse transcribe all of the isolated RNA, meaning that expressed TCRB transcripts were what got sequenced. Deep immunoSEQ sequencing was performed on naive, central memory and regulatory T cell samples, with an average of roughly 4 million total reads per sample. Sorted cells were lysed in RLT buffer, and RNA was extracted using DNase-treated RNeasy Micro or Mini kits according to cell number. Each cell subset was processed on its own to prevent cross-contamination, while patient and healthy donor samples were processed together. Using the immunoSEQ multiplex PCR, TCRB sequences were amplified from cDNA into 87-bp fragments spanning the CDR3 region. The amplicons were sequenced using the Illumina HiSeq platform. The authors' analysis ran thus. Synthetic template baselines were used to correct PCR bias computationally, reads within Hamming distance 2 were collapsed together, and singletons that could not be merged were discarded. Reads were aligned against IMGT to assign V, D and J genes, CDR3 length and insertions or deletions at six rearrangement sites. Within each subset, clonotype counts were normalized to sorted cell number, after which true diversity and Gini coefficients were computed with the tcR R package. Repertoire sharing was quantified using the overlap coefficient calculated on TCRB nucleotide sequences. In its TCRdb copy, this immuneACCESS table keeps in-frame sequences only and misses some clones. Where compared with another copy, unresolved V genes explain less than half of these, and the others have no known cause. Clone size and the V and J calls come from that table; the DNA yielded D and trimming. Present in this sample are around 97,000 clones, approximately 30% of which were seen just once. The biggest ten clones account for 0.5% to 0.55% of the sample.

The germline V gene encodes CDR1 GTSNPN and CDR2 SVGIG (reference sequence). Ends trimmed: V by 4 bases, J by 4 bases; bases unmatched to a gene: 3. The CDR3 spans 12 residues, from the cysteine through the phenylalanine. Only the CDR3 DNA is retained, 36 bases long and in frame from the first base. A single peripheral blood draw of about 116 mL on average was collected from each donor into heparinised tubes. A BD FACSAria II was used to sort naive, central memory, regulatory and stem cell-like memory CD4+ T cells with a panel that included CD45RO, CCR7, CD25, CD127, CD95 and CD27. A purity above 95% was achieved for all sorted populations. Right away, PBMCs were isolated by Lymphoprep density gradient centrifugation and were stained directly, with no culture step. So that batch effects would be minimized, each experiment stained and sorted samples in pairs, pairing one healthy donor with one patient.

The sample is drawn from a study of beta chain features in type 1 diabetes (dated by TCRdb to 2016 to 2019). Looking at the study overall: Patients and healthy donors did not differ in mean age, gender distribution, total cell number or subset yield. A total of some 100,000,000 sorted cells were examined across all samples, and the number of cells per subset was strongly correlated with RNA yield. Regulatory and stem cell-like memory subsets were isolated from only 8 patients and about eight healthy donors, whereas naive and central memory subsets came from all 28 donors. In the study, recently diagnosed type 1 diabetes patients and matched healthy donors were compared on the TCRB repertoires of their sorted circulating CD4+ T cell subsets. General study outcomes and caveats: At VDJ recombination sites, type 1 diabetes patients had fewer insertions and more deleted nucleotides, which implies abnormalities in thymic rearrangement. Type 1 diabetes patients showed a moderate but significant shortening of TCRB CDR3 length in all four CD4+ subsets. HLA sub-analyses involved small numbers of individuals, so any influence of HLA type on TCRB rearrangement remained unresolved. PCR may preferentially amplify shorter templates, but because patient and control samples were amplified and corrected together, any resulting skew would affect both groups equally. Naive, central memory and regulatory TCRB repertoires appeared more similar among patients than among healthy donors. Because cDNA was sequenced instead of genomic DNA, activated cells with high expression could be over-represented, although the groups did not differ in activation or CD3 levels.

Sequencing used central memory CD4+ T cells from blood. The TCR was taken from a woman younger than 35 with type 1 diabetes. The chain couples TRBV30 to TRBJ2-7, with TRBD2 identical over 8 junction bases. The CDR3 protein: CAWTSGRYEQYF. The DNA sequence is TGTGCCTGGACTAGCGGGCGATACGAGCAGTACTTC.